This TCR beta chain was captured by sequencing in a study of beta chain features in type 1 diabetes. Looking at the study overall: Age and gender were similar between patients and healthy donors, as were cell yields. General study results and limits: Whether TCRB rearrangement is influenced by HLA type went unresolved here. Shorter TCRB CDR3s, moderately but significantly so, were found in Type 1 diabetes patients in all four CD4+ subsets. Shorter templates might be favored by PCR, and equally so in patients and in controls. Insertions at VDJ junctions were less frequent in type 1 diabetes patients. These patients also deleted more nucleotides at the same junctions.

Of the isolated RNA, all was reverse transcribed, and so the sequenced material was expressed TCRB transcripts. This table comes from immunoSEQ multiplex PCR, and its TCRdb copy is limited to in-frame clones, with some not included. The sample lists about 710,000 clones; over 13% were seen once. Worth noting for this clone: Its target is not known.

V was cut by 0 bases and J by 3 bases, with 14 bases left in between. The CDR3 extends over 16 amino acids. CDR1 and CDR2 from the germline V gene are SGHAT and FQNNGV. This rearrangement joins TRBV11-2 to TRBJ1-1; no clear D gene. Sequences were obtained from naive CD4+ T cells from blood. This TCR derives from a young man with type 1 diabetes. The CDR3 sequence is CASSLDPVGRYTEAFF. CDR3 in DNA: TGTGCCAGCAGCTTAGATCCAGTAGGGCGTTACACTGAAGCTTTCTTT. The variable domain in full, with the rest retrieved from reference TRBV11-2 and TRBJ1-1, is EAGVAQSPRYKIIEKRQSVAFWCNPISGHATLYWYQQILGQGPKLLIQFQNNGVVDDSQLPKDRFSAERLKGVDSTLKIQPAKLEDSAVYLCASSLDPVGRYTEAFFGQGTRLTVV.